The source of this T cell receptor (beta chain) is a study of post-analysis software for immune sequencing data. Study as a whole: The patients showed relapsing-remitting, secondary progressive and progressive-relapsing multiple sclerosis courses.

Study findings and constraints: With F measure, samples from one preparation batch clustered together strongly. Significantly lower normalized Chao1 diversity was seen in multiple sclerosis patients than in controls.

Regarding this clonotype: Its antigen is currently unknown.

TCR beta cDNA libraries included unique molecular identifiers. Input of roughly 1 to 11 million T cells yielded a few hundred thousand cDNA molecules. TCRdb independently ran MiXCR on the PCR reads; one entry per CDR3 protein. The sample lists about 540,000 distinct CDR3 sequences; 30% to 40% were seen once. Sequenced: blood. The TCR was taken from a girl under 18 with multiple sclerosis.

The CDR3 nucleotides read TGTGCCAGCAGCTTAGGCCGACAGGGCCATGGAGAGACCCAGTACTTC. This encodes CASSLGRQGHGETQYF. The genes are TRBV7-2 and TRBJ2-5, with 7 bases fitting TRBD1. CDR1 and CDR2 (germline): SGHTA, FQGNSA. J lost 4 bases, V lost 1 base, and 9 bases had no gene match. CDR3 length equals 16 residues.